This TCR beta chain was obtained from a study of prognosis after radiotherapy for stage I lung cancer (TCRdb year 2021). Turning to the overall study: Between April 2018 and January 2019, 15 to 20 stage I NSCLC patients were enrolled in Nanjing, China. After SBRT, distant metastases developed in about 20% of the 19 patients at a median of 7 months, while the remaining 15 patients had no significant progression. Tumor histology was squamous cell carcinoma in seven patients and adenocarcinoma in twelve. The cohort was made up of about a dozen men and several women, with a median age of 74.5 years and an age range of roughly 53 to 95 years. Concurrent therapy was not administered to any patient alongside SBRT. Peripheral blood TCR beta repertoires were profiled in stage I NSCLC patients before and after stereotactic body radiotherapy, and the repertoires were related to distant failure. About five patients had oligometastatic NSCLC after surgical resection of the primary tumor, and 12 to 15 had newly diagnosed primary stage I lung tumors. All patients were regarded as medically inoperable, because of comorbidities in over 10 patients and refusal of surgery in more than 5 patients. The study took one blood sample before SBRT and one after SBRT from each of some 20 patients and sequenced all 38 samples. Using image-guided IMRT or VMAT, SBRT was delivered in 3 to 5 fractions at a biologically effective dose of at least 100 Gy.

Worth noting for this clonotype: Its antigen is currently not known. Qualities for individual bases were not recorded, and no much larger clone is one base off.

V is clipped by 0 bases and J by 10 bases, and the sequence between their germline boundaries is 12 bases long. According to the germline V gene (reference sequence), CDR1 reads LGHDT and CDR2 reads YNNKEL. From its cysteine to its phenylalanine, the CDR3 spans 13 amino acids. The CDR3 DNA has 39 bases and is translated from base 1. All patients had node-negative disease on CT and PET/CT, and none had a history of other malignancies or had previously received chemotherapy or radiotherapy. At each of the two time points, six milliliters of peripheral venous blood were collected into EDTA tubes. PBMCs were isolated by Ficoll-Paque Plus density-gradient centrifugation. Immediately after collection, samples were stored at -80 degrees C until analysis. On the study overall, not on this receptor specifically: TRBV and TRBJ usage frequencies reportedly varied with metastasis status, involving two V genes at baseline and several V and two J genes after SBRT. All reported P values were unadjusted for multiple comparisons. Post-SBRT Shannon entropy and its change from baseline were lower in patients who developed distant metastases; baseline Shannon entropy was not associated with metastases. The study was limited by its small cohort and short follow-up, and the findings require independent validation. Whether the expanded TCR clones were tumor-specific was not determined. Unique TCR clone counts fell after SBRT (median about 10,000 before versus several thousand after; Wilcoxon paired P=0.011).

Two rounds of multiplex PCR were used to amplify the TCR beta CDR3 region from genomic DNA. The first PCR round used primers specific to each TRBV and TRBJ gene, with sequences filed in Chinese patent CN105087789A. Universal primers were used in the second PCR round. The Roche High Pure PCR Template Preparation Kit was used to extract genomic DNA from frozen PBMCs. An Illumina HiSeq 3000 was used to sequence the libraries paired-end with 151 bp reads. On the authors' methods: CutAdapt was used to discard raw reads that did not contain the multiplex PCR primer sequences. Using PEAR, the high-quality paired reads were merged into contigs. TRB V, D and J gene segments were assigned to each contig with MiXCR by alignment to reference sequences. To remove sequencing errors, CDR3 sequences were clustered according to base quality and sequence similarity. Shannon entropy, normalized by the natural log of the productive TCR sequence number, served as the measure of diversity. To get clonality, Shannon entropy was divided by the natural log of the number of unique clonotypes, and that result was subtracted from one. The Youden index of ROC curves was used to select progression-free survival cut-offs for repertoire metrics, and analyses were performed in R 3.5.3. The raw public reads went through TCRdb reprocessing: fastp at Q25, MiXCR clone calling, in-frame beta chains kept. Rows with a matching CDR3 protein are joined into one entry that keeps the most common DNA and genes. TCRdb, not the original authors, processed these V and J calls. This sample is represented by about 16,000 distinct CDR3 sequences; around 40% of them were singletons. The ten most abundant clones make up under 40% of the sample.

Sequencing used PBMCs, obtained before or after stereotactic body radiation therapy (not recorded which). This chain joins TRBV3-1 to TRBJ1-1; TRBD1 is a weak D gene call, 6 bases matching. This TCR derives from a donor over 45 with non-small cell lung cancer. The DNA reads as follows: TGTGCCAGCAGCCAAGATGGACAGTCGTCAGCTTTCTTT. This encodes CASSQDGQSSAFF.